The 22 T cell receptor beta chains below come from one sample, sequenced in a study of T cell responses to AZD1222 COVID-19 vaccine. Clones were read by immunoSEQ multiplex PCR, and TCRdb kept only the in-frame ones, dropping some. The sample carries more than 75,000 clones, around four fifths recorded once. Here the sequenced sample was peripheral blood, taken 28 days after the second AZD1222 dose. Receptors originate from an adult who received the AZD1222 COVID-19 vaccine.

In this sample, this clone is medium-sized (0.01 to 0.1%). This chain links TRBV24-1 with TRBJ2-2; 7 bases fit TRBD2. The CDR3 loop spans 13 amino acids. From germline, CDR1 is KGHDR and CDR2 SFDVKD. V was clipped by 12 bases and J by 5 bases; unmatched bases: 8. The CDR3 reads CASNLGGTGELFF. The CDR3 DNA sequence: TGTGCCTCAAACTTGGGAGGGACCGGGGAGCTGTTTTTT.

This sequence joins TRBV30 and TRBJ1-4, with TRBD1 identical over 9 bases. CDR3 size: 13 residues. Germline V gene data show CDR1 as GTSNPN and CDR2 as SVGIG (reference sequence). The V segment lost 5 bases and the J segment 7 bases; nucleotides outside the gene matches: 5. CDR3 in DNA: TGTGCCTGGGGACAGGGGAAGGGTGAAAAACTGTTTTTT. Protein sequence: CAWGQGKGEKLFF.

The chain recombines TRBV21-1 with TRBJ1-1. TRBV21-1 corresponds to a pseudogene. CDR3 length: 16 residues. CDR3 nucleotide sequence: TGTGCCAGCAGCCGCCATGGAGGGCAGAAAAACACTGAAGCTTTCTTT. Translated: CASSRHGGQKNTEAFF.

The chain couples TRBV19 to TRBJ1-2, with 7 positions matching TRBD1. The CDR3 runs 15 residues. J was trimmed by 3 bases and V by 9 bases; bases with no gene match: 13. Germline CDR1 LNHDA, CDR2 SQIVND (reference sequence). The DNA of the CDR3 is TGTGCCAGCCAGGGGGACAGCCGGTTACACTATGGCTACACCTTC. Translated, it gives CASQGDSRLHYGYTF.

In nucleotides, the CDR3 is TGTGCCAGCAGGACAGCGAACACTGAAGCTTTCTTT. Protein sequence: CASRTANTEAFF. The V gene is TRBV27, the J gene TRBJ1-1; possibly TRBD1 for D (5 bases). CDR3 length: 12 residues. V lost 6 bases and J 1 base, leaving 6 bases between the germline ends. Per germline, CDR1 MNHEY and CDR2 SMNVEV (reference sequence).

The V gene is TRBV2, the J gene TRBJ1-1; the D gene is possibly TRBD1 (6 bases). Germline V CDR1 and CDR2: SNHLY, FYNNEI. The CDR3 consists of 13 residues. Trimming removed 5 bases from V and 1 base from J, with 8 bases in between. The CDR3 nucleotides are TGTGCCAGCAGTTCACAGGGGAACACTGAAGCTTTCTTT. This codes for CASSSQGNTEAFF.

CDR3 region: CASSPRGTGEQYF. The CDR3, as DNA: TGTGCCAGCAGCCCCCGTGGTACTGGTGAGCAGTACTTC. The chain carries TRBV14 and TRBJ2-7; D is unclear. The V gene lost 4 bases and the J gene lost 7 bases, with 14 bases spanning the gap. This CDR3 comprises 13 residues. CDR1 SGHDN and CDR2 FVKESK come from the germline V gene.

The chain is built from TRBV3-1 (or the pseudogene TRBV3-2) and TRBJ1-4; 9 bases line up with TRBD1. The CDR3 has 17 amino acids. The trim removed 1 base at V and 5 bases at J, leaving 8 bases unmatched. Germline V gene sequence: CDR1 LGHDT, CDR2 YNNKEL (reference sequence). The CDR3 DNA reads TGTGCCAGCAGCCAAGGAGTGGGACAGGGTTCAAATGAAAAACTGTTTTTT. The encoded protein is CASSQGVGQGSNEKLFF.

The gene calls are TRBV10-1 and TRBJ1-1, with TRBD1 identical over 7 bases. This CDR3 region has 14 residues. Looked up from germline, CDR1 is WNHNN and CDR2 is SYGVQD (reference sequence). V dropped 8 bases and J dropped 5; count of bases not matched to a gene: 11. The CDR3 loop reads CASRNTGARTEAFF. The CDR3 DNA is TGCGCCAGCCGTAATACAGGGGCTCGAACTGAAGCTTTCTTT.

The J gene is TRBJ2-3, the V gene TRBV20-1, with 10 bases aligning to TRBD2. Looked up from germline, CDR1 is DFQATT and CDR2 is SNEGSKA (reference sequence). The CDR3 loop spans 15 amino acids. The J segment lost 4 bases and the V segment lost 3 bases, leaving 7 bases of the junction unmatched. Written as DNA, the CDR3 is TGCAGTGCTAGTCCCCTAGCGGGAGCCGCAGATACGCAGTATTTT. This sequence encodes CSASPLAGAADTQYF.

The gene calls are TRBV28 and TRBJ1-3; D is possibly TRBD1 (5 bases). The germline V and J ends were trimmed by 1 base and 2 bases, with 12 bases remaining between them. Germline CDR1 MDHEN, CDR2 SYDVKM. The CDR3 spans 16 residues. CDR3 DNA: TGTGCCAGCAGTTTATTTTTAGGGGAACCTGGAAACACCATATATTTT. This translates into CASSLFLGEPGNTIYF.

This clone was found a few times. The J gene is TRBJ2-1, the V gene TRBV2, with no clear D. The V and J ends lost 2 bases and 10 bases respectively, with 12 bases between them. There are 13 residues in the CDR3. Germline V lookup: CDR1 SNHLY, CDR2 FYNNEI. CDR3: CASSEYVLNEQFF. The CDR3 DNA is TGTGCCAGCAGTGAATACGTTTTAAACGAGCAGTTCTTC.

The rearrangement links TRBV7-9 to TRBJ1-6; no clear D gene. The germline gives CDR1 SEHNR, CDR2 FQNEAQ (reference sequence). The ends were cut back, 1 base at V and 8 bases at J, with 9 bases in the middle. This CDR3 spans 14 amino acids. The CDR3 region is CASSLGPRDSPLHF. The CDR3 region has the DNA TGTGCCAGCAGCTTAGGGCCTCGAGATTCACCCCTCCACTTT.

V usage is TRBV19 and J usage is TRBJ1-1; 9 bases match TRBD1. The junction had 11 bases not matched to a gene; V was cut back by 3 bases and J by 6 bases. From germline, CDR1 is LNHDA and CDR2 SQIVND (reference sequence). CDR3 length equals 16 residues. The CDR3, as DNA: TGTGCCAGTAGTATTACTCCGACAGGGGGGATGTCTGAAGCTTTCTTT. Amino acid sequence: CASSITPTGGMSEAFF.

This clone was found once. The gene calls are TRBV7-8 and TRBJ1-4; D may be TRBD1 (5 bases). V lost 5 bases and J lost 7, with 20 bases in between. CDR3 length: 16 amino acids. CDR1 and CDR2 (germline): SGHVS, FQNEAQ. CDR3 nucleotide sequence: TGTGCCAGCAGCCGCCAGGGACTCGGGAAGGTTGAAAAACTGTTTTTT. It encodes CASSRQGLGKVEKLFF.

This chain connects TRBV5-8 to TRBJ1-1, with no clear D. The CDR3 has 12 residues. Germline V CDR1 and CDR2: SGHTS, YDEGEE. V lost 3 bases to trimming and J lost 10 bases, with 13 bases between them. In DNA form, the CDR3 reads TGTGCCAGCAGCTGGGGAATTAGCGTAGCTTTCTTT. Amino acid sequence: CASSWGISVAFF.

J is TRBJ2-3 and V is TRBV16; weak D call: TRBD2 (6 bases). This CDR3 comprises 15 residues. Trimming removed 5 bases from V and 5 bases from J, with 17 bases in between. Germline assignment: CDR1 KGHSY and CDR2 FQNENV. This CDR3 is CASSKRQPGGDTQYF. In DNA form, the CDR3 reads TGTGCCAGCAGCAAGAGGCAGCCCGGGGGAGATACGCAGTATTTT.

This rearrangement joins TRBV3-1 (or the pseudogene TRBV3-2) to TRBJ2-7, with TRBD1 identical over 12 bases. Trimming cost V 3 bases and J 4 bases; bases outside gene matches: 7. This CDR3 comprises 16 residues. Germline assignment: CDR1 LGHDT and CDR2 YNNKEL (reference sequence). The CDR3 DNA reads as TGTGCCAGCAGCCATCCGGGACAGGGGGCGGCTTACGAGCAGTACTTC. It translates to CASSHPGQGAAYEQYF.

In DNA form, the CDR3 reads TGTGCCAGCAGCCCCCTGGGTACTGAAGCTTTCTTT. Residues: CASSPLGTEAFF. The gene calls are TRBV9 and TRBJ1-1; D ambiguous. The CDR3 is 12 amino acids. Germline V gene sequence: CDR1 SGDLS, CDR2 YYNGEE. The V end lost 4 bases, the J end lost 5 bases, and 9 bases lay between the germline ends.

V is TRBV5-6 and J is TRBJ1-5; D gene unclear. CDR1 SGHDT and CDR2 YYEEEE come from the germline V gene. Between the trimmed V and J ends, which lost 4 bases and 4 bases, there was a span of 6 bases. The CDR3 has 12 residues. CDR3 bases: TGTGCCAGCAGCCCTCGGAATCAGCCCCAGCATTTT. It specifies CASSPRNQPQHF. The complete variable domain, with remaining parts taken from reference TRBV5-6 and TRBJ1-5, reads DAGVTQSPTHLIKTRGQQVTLRCSPKSGHDTVSWYQQALGQGPQFIFQYYEEEERQRGNFPDRFSGHQFPNYSSELNVNALLLGDSALYLCASSPRNQPQHFGDGTRLSIL.

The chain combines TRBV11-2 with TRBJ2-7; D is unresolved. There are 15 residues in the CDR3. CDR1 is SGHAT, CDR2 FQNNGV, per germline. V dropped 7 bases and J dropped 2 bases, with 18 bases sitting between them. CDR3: CASTMVVAAAYEQYF. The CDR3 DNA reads TGTGCCAGCACGATGGTCGTGGCCGCCGCCTACGAGCAGTACTTC.

The CDR3 sequence: CASSSVLFTDTQYF. In DNA form, the CDR3 reads TGTGCCAGCAGCTCTGTCCTGTTCACAGATACGCAGTATTTT. This chain joins TRBV7-2 and TRBJ2-3, with D hard to call. Germline V lookup: CDR1 SGHTA, CDR2 FQGNSA. This CDR3 region has 14 residues. Between the trimmed V and J ends, which lost 4 bases and 2 bases, there was a span of 10 bases. Together with reference TRBV7-2 and TRBJ2-3, the CDR3 gives the full variable domain: GAGVSQSPSNKVTEKGKDVELRCDPISGHTALYWYRQSLGQGLEFLIYFQGNSAPDKSGLPSDRFSAERTGGSVSTLTIQRTQQEDSAVYLCASSSVLFTDTQYFGPGTRLTVL.